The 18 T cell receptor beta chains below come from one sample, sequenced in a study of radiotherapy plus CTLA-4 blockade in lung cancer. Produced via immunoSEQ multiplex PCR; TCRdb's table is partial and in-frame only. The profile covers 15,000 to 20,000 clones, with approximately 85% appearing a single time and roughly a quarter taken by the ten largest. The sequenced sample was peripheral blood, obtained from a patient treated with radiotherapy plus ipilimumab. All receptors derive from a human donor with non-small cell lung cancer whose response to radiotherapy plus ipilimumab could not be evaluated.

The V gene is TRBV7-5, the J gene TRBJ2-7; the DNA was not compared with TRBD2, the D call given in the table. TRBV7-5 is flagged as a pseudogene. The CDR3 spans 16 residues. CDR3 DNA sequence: TGTGCCAGAAGCCCCGCTCTAGCGGGACACTTCTACGAGCAGTACTTC. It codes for CARSPALAGHFYEQYF.

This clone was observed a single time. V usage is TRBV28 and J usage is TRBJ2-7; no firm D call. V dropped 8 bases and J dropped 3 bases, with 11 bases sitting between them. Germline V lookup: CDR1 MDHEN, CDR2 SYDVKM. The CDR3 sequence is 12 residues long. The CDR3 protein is CASGSRSYEQYF. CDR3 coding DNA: TGTGCCAGCGGATCTAGGAGCTACGAGCAGTACTTC.

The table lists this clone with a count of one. The CDR3 bases are TGTGCCAGCACAGAAAGGACTAGCGGGGGCAATGAGCAGTTCTTC. It is translated as CASTERTSGGNEQFF. The rearrangement links TRBV2 to TRBJ2-1; 13 nucleotides line up with TRBD2. The V segment lost 7 bases and the J segment 6 bases; nucleotides outside the gene matches: 6. The germline V gene has CDR1 SNHLY and CDR2 FYNNEI. This CDR3 has 15 amino acids.

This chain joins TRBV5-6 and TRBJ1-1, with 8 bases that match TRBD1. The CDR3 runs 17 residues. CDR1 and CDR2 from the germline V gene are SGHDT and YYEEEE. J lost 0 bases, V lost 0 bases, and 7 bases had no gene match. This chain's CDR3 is CASSLGAGGRMNTEAFF. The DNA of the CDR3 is TGTGCCAGCAGCTTGGGGGCAGGGGGCCGGATGAACACTGAAGCTTTCTTT.

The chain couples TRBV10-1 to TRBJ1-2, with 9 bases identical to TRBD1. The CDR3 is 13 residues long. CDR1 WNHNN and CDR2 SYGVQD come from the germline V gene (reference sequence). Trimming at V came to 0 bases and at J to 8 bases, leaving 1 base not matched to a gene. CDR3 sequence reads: CASSESGTGGYTF. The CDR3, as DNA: TGCGCCAGCAGTGAGTCGGGGACAGGGGGCTACACCTTC.

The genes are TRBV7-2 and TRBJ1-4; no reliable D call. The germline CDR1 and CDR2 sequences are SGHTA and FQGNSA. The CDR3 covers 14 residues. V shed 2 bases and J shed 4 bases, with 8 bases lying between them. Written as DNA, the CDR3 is TGTGCCAGCAGCTTATATTCGGTTAATGAAAAACTGTTTTTT. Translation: CASSLYSVNEKLFF. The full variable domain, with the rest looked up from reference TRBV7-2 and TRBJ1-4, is GAGVSQSPSNKVTEKGKDVELRCDPISGHTALYWYRQSLGQGLEFLIYFQGNSAPDKSGLPSDRFSAERTGGSVSTLTIQRTQQEDSAVYLCASSLYSVNEKLFFGSGTQLSVL.

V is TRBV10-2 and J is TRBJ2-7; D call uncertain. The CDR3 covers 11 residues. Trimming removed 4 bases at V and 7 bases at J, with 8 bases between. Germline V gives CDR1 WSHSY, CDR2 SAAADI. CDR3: CASSGSGEQYF. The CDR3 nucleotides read TGCGCCAGCAGTGGTTCAGGAGAGCAGTACTTC.

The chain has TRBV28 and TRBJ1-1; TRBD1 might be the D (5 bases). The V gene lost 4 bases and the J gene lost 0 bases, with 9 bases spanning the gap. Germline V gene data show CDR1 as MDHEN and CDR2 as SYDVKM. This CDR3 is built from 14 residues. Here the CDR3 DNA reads TGTGCCAGCAGTTGGGGGGGGGTGAACACTGAAGCTTTCTTT. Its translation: CASSWGGVNTEAFF.

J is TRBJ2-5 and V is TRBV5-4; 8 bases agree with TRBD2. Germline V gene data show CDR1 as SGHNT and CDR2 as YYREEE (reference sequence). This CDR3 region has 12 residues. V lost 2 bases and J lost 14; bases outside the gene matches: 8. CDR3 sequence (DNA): TGTGCCAGCAGCTTCAGGACTAGCAGAAAATACTTC. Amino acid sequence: CASSFRTSRKYF.

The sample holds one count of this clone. In DNA, the CDR3 is TGTGCCAGCAGTTTCCCCCGGACAGGGGCTAATGAAAAACTGTTTTTT. Its translation is CASSFPRTGANEKLFF. The chain recombines TRBV28 with TRBJ1-4; 9 positions match TRBD1. The junction had 5 bases not matched to a gene; V was cut back by 3 bases and J by 3 bases. This CDR3 is built from 16 residues. Germline assignment: CDR1 MDHEN and CDR2 SYDVKM.

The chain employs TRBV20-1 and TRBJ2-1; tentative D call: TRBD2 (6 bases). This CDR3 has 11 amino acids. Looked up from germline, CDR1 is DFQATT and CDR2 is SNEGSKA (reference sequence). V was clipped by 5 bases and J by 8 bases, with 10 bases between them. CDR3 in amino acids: CSASPGDEQFF. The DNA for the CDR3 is TGCAGTGCTTCCCCGGGGGATGAGCAGTTCTTC.

In nucleotides, the CDR3 is TGTGCCAGCACTTTAAACAGGGAAGGTCAGCCCCAGCATTTT. Encoded protein: CASTLNREGQPQHF. The chain couples TRBV2 to TRBJ1-5; perhaps TRBD1 as D (6 bases). The germline V gene encodes CDR1 SNHLY and CDR2 FYNNEI. The CDR3 is 14 amino acids. V was cut by 7 bases and J by 6 bases, with 16 bases left in between.

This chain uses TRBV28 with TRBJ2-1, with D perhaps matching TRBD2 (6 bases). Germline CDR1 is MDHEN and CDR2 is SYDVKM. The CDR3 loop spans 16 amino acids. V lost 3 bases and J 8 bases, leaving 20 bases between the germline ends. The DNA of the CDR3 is TGTGCCAGCAGTTTGGAACGGGACTTCCTGGGAGATGAGCAGTTCTTC. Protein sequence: CASSLERDFLGDEQFF.

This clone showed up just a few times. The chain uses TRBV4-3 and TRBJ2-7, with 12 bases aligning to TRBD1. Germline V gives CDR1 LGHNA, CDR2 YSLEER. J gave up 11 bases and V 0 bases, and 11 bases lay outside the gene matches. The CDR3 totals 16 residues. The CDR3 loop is CASSQDRTPGQGAKYF. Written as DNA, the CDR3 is TGCGCCAGCAGCCAAGATCGCACCCCGGGACAGGGGGCAAAGTACTTC.

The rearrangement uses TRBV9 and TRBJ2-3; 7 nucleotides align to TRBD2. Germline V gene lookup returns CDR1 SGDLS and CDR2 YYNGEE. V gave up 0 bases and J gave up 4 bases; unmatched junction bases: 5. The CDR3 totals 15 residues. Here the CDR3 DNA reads TGTGCCAGCAGCGTAGGCGGGAGAGTATCAGATACGCAGTATTTT. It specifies CASSVGGRVSDTQYF.

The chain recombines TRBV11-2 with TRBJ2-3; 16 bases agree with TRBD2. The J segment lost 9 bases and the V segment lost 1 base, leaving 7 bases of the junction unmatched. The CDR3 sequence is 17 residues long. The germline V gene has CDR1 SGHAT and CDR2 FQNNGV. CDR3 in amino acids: CASSLGGTSGGAGTQYF. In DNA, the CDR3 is TGTGCCAGCAGCTTAGGAGGGACTAGCGGGGGGGCCGGGACGCAGTATTTT.

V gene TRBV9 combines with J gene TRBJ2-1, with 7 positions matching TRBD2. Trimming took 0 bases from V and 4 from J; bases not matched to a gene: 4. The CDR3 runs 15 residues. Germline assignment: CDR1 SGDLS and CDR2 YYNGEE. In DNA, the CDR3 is TGTGCCAGCAGCGTAGATGCGGGAGAATACAATGAGCAGTTCTTC. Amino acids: CASSVDAGEYNEQFF.

The CDR3 DNA is TGCGCCAGCAGCTTGCTAGGCGGGACCTACGAGCAGTACTTC. This sequence encodes CASSLLGGTYEQYF. V and J are TRBV5-1 and TRBJ2-7; possibly TRBD2 for D (6 bases). This CDR3 is 14 amino acids long. Trimming removed 1 base from V and 2 bases from J, with 10 bases in between. The germline CDR1 and CDR2 sequences are SGHRS and YFSETQ.